The rows below give T cell receptor beta chains drawn from one sample of a study of CD8+CD57+ T cells in acquired aplastic anemia. TCRdb passed the reads through MiXCR, listing each CDR3 protein once. The sample carries about 210,000 distinct CDR3 sequences, approximately 60% recorded once. The sample comprised sorted CD4+, CD8+, or CD8+CD57+ T cells (not recorded which) from PBMCs. The receptors were gathered from a human donor in good health. CDR3s include the opening cysteine and the closing phenylalanine or tryptophan. D genes are given only for firm matches. Clone size, where shown, is once, few, many, or a class for clones that have expanded.

j_gene	d_gene	abundance	v_gene	CDR3nt	CDR3aa
TRBJ1-2	.	.	TRBV7-9	TGTGCCAGCAGCCAAGACGGAGTCGGAGACTATGGCTACACCTTC	CASSQDGVGDYGYTF
TRBJ2-5	.	.	TRBV9	TGTGCCAGCAGCGTAGCTACCCAGATCCAAGAGACCCAGTACTTC	CASSVATQIQETQYF
TRBJ2-7	.	once	TRBV7-8	TGTGCCAGCAGCTTACCGTCAGGGACTTCCTACGAGCAGTACTTC	CASSLPSGTSYEQYF
TRBJ2-5	TRBD2	.	TRBV10-3	TGTGCCATCAGTGAGTCGTCTAGCGGGGGTAAGACCCAGTACTTC	CAISESSSGGKTQYF
TRBJ1-4	TRBD1	.	TRBV20-1	TGCAGTGCTGGGGGACAGGGAGAAAAACTGTTTTTT	CSAGGQGEKLFF
TRBJ2-1	.	.	TRBV2	TGTGCCGGGTCTCTCCACAACAAGGGGTCGGAGCAGTTCTTC	CAGSLHNKGSEQFF
TRBJ2-3	TRBD2	.	TRBV20-1	TGCAGTGCTGCGGGGCGGGAGAGCACAGATACGCAGTATTTT	CSAAGRESTDTQYF
TRBJ2-3	.	.	TRBV2	TGTGCCAGCCGGGTGAGCTACGAGCAGTATTTT	CASRVSYEQYF
TRBJ1-2	TRBD1	many	TRBV7-9	TGTGCTAGCCGACAGGGAGATGGCTACACCTTC	CASRQGDGYTF
TRBJ2-3	.	few	TRBV7-2	TGTGCCAGCAGCTTATCCCAATCGTTCGATACGCAGTATTTT	CASSLSQSFDTQYF
TRBJ2-1	.	.	TRBV10-2	TGCGCCAGCACACCCGTCGGGAGCGGACGTTACTCCTACAATGAGCAGTTCTTC	CASTPVGSGRYSYNEQFF
TRBJ1-2	.	.	TRBV5-4	TGTGCCAGCAGCTTGGAAGGGTCTACCATCTATGGCTACACCTTC	CASSLEGSTIYGYTF
TRBJ1-2	TRBD1	.	TRBV7-9	TGTGCCAGCAGCGGCGGGACAGGCTATGGCTACACCTTC	CASSGGTGYGYTF
TRBJ2-7	.	.	TRBV15	TGTGCCACCAGCAGAGATTACGGGGGCTACGAGCAGTACTTC	CATSRDYGGYEQYF
TRBJ2-3	.	few	TRBV5-1	TGCGCCAGCAGCTCGGACGGTAGGAGCACAGATACGCAGTATTTT	CASSSDGRSTDTQYF
TRBJ2-5	.	.	TRBV29-1	TGCAGCGTTGAAGCGGATCGTCCCCAGTACTTC	CSVEADRPQYF
TRBJ1-4	.	.	TRBV6-6	TGTGCCAGCAGTTACAGTGAAAAACTGTTTTTT	CASSYSEKLFF
TRBJ2-2	.	.	TRBV18	TGTGCCAGCTCACCGATGTTTACCGGGGAGCTGTTTTTT	CASSPMFTGELFF
TRBJ2-2	.	many	TRBV27	TGTGCCAGCAGTACCCACGTAGGAGGGGAGCTGTTTTTT	CASSTHVGGELFF
TRBJ1-6	.	.	TRBV7-2	TGTGCCAGCAGCTCAACCCCCGGACAGAACTATAATTCACCCCTCCACTTT	CASSSTPGQNYNSPLHF
TRBJ2-3	.	few	TRBV20-1	TGCAGTGCTAGCTCCTCCGGGGGCACAGATACGCAGTATTTT	CSASSSGGTDTQYF
TRBJ2-7	TRBD2	many	TRBV5-8	TGTGCCAGCAGCCCTGTAGCTAGCGGGGGCTACGAGCAGTACTTC	CASSPVASGGYEQYF
TRBJ2-7	.	few	TRBV7-9	TGTGCCAGCAGCTCCGGACGTGAGCAGTACTTC	CASSSGREQYF
TRBJ2-5	.	once	TRBV5-4	TGTGCCAGCAGTTTTCGGAATCAAACAGGACAGCGTAAAGAGACCCAGTACTTC	CASSFRNQTGQRKETQYF
TRBJ1-2	.	once	TRBV7-2	TGTGCCAGCAGCTTCAGGGAGGAGGATGGCTACACCTTC	CASSFREEDGYTF
TRBJ2-7	.	once	TRBV7-9	TGTGCCAGCAGCTTAGTACAGGTCTCCTACGAGCAGTACTTC	CASSLVQVSYEQYF
TRBJ2-3	.	.	TRBV20-1	TGCAGTGCTCGAGGTGTGGCTCCCACAGATACGCAGTATTTT	CSARGVAPTDTQYF
TRBJ2-5	.	many	TRBV28	TGTGCCAGCAGTCCCCCAATTGGAGAGACCCAGTACTTC	CASSPPIGETQYF
TRBJ1-5	TRBD1	once	TRBV20-1	TGCAGTGCTATCCAGGGGGCTGCGGATCAGCCCCAGCATTTT	CSAIQGAADQPQHF
TRBJ1-5	.	.	TRBV7-2	TGTGCCAGCAGCTTAGTGCGTAGTAGCAATCAGCCCCAGCATTTT	CASSLVRSSNQPQHF
TRBJ1-1	.	.	TRBV10-3	TGTGCCATCAGTGACCCCCGACAGGCAAACACTGAAGCTTTCTTT	CAISDPRQANTEAFF
TRBJ2-2	.	.	TRBV12-3/TRBV12-4	TGTGCCAGCAGTTTAAACAGGGCAAAGAACACCGGGGAGCTGTTTTTT	CASSLNRAKNTGELFF
TRBJ2-7	.	.	TRBV12-3/TRBV12-4	TGTGCCAGCAGTTCTGGACGGAGCTCCTACGAGCAGTACTTC	CASSSGRSSYEQYF
TRBJ2-1	.	.	TRBV7-2	TGTGCCAGCAGCCGACAGAATAATGAGCAGTTCTTC	CASSRQNNEQFF
TRBJ2-1	TRBD2	.	TRBV11-3	TGTGCCAGCAGCTTGGATAGCGGGACCTACAATGAGCAGTTCTTC	CASSLDSGTYNEQFF
TRBJ2-7	.	.	TRBV4-1	TGCGCCAGCAGCCAGACCGGGGAGGTCTTGGGGGAGCAGTACTTC	CASSQTGEVLGEQYF
TRBJ2-3	TRBD2	.	TRBV2	TGTGCCAGCATCGAGACTAGCGGATCAGATACGCAGTATTTT	CASIETSGSDTQYF
TRBJ1-2	.	.	TRBV12-3/TRBV12-4	.	CASGSANYGCTF
TRBJ2-1	.	.	TRBV7-4	TGTGCCAGCAGCTTATGGGCTAGCGCCAATGTGCAGTTCTTC	CASSLWASANVQFF
TRBJ2-7	TRBD2	.	TRBV7-8	TGTGCCAGCAGCTTAGCGACTAGCGGGAGATACGAGCAGTACTTC	CASSLATSGRYEQYF
TRBJ2-5	.	once	TRBV12-3/TRBV12-4	TGTGCCATCGACGGCGGACGCGAAGAGGCCCAGTACTTC	CAIDGGREEAQYF
TRBJ2-3	.	few	TRBV7-8	TGTGCCAGCAGCTTAGCGTTGGTGCCAGCCACAGATACGCAGTATTTT	CASSLALVPATDTQYF